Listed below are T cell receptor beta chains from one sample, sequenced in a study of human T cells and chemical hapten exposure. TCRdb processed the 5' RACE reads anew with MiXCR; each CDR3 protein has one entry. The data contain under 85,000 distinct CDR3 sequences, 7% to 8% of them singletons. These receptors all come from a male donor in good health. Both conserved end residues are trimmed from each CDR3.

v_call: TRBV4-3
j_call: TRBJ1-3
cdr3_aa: ASSQELRTGNTIY

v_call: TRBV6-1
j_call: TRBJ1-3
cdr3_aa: AISGPRQGLSGNTKY

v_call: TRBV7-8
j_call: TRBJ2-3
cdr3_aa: ASSLGADTQY

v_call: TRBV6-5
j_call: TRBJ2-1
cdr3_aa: ASSYTSGRIEQF

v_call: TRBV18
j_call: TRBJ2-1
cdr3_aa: ASSARDTSSYNEQF

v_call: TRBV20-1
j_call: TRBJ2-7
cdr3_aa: SARDTVFYEQY

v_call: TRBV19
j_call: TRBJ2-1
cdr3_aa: ASSIRGIGQGPDNEQF

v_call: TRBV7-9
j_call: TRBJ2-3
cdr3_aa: ASSQGGRPNTDTQY

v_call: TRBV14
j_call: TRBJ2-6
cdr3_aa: ASSEAGARSGANVLT

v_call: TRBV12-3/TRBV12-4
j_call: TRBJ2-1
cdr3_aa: ASSLGGGADNEQF